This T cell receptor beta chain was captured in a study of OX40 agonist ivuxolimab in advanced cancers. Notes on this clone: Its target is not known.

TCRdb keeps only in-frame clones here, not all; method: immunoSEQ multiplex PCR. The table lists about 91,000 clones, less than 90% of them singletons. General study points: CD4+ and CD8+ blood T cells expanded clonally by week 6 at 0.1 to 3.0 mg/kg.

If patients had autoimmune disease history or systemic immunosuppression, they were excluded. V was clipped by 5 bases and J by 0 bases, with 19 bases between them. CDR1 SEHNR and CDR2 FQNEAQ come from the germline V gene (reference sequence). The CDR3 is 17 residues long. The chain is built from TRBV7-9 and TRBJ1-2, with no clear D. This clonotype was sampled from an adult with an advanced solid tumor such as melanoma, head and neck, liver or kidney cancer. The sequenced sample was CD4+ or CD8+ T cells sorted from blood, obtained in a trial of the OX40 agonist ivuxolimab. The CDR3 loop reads CASSPGPGQRPNYGYTF. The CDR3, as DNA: TGTGCCAGCAGCCCTGGGCCTGGGCAGCGACCTAACTATGGCTACACCTTC.